This passage covers 21 T cell receptor beta chains from one sample sequenced in a study of T cells in Graves' hyperthyroidism and ophthalmopathy (dated by TCRdb to about 2019). Receptor libraries were prepared by multiplex PCR. TCRdb lists the instrument as Illumina HiSeq 2000. Amplification of TCR beta CDR3 regions was carried out from RNA transcripts. The TCR CDR3 was subjected to a first round of RT-PCR using the HTBI primer set and the Qiagen OneStep RT-PCR kit. TCRdb reworked the public reads: Q25 trimming with fastp, MiXCR clone assembly, productive beta chains retained. Every entry covers one CDR3 protein and lists the most common genes and DNA from its rows. This sample is represented by roughly 500,000 distinct CDR3 sequences; 40% to 50% of them were singletons. Together, the top ten hold 44% of the sample. The specimen was peripheral blood or thyroid tissue (not recorded which). The receptors were sampled from an adult woman with Graves' disease, either hyperthyroidism or ophthalmopathy (not recorded which).

This clonotype was seen many times. This rearrangement joins TRBV20-1 to TRBJ2-7; tentative D call: TRBD2 (6 bases). Per the germline V gene, CDR1 is DFQATT and CDR2 is SNEGSKA (reference sequence). V gave up 6 bases and J gave up 3 bases, with 18 bases separating them. The CDR3 sequence is 14 residues long. The CDR3 spells CSAIGERALYEQYF. CDR3 nucleotides: TGCAGTGCAATCGGTGAGCGGGCGCTCTACGAGCAGTACTTC.

With respect to this clonotype: Compared with germline, one end of the junction differs, possibly owing to a read error. This chain uses TRBV7-3 with TRBJ2-5; a weak D match, TRBD2 (5 bases). CDR3 length: 15 residues. Germline CDR1 SGHTA, CDR2 FQGTGA. The CDR3: CASSSLGLSGETQCF. As DNA, the CDR3 is TGTGCCAGCAGCTCGTTAGGACTGTCAGGAGAGACCCAGTGCTTC.

The rearrangement links TRBV7-9 to TRBJ2-1, with D hard to call. CDR1 SEHNR and CDR2 FQNEAQ come from the germline V gene (reference sequence). The CDR3 has 13 amino acids. The V end was cut by 5 bases, the J end by 4 bases, with 9 bases between. Here the CDR3 DNA reads TGTGCCAGCAGCGTCGAGGCTTACAATGAGCAGTTCTTC. It specifies CASSVEAYNEQFF. Combining the CDR3 with reference TRBV7-9 and TRBJ2-1 gives the whole variable domain DTGVSQNPRHKITKRGQNVTFRCDPISEHNRLYWYRQTLGQGPEFLTYFQNEAQLEKSRLLSDRFSAERPKGSFSTLEIQRTEQGDSAMYLCASSVEAYNEQFFGPGTRLTVL.

At least ten counts were recorded for this clonotype. The V call is TRBV7-9, the J call TRBJ1-2; D is ambiguous. Germline loops: CDR1 SEHNR, CDR2 FQNEAQ (reference sequence). The CDR3 spans 12 residues. V was trimmed by 3 bases and J by 8 bases, leaving 10 bases between them. CDR3 sequence: CASSFAQRGYTF. DNA of the CDR3: TGTGCCAGCAGCTTTGCGCAGCGGGGCTACACCTTC.

This clonotype turned up a few times. The V and J genes are TRBV7-2 and TRBJ2-7; D perhaps matches TRBD1 (5 bases). The CDR3 is made up of 13 amino acids. Per germline, CDR1 SGHTA and CDR2 FQGNSA. V lost 4 bases and J lost 5, with 12 bases in between. The CDR3 bases are TGTGCCAGCAGCTACCGGATCAGGGACGAGCAGTACTTC. Translation gives CASSYRIRDEQYF. The entire variable domain, with the rest obtained from reference TRBV7-2 and TRBJ2-7, is as follows: GAGVSQSPSNKVTEKGKDVELRCDPISGHTALYWYRQSLGQGLEFLIYFQGNSAPDKSGLPSDRFSAERTGGSVSTLTIQRTQQEDSAVYLCASSYRIRDEQYFGPGTRLTVT.

On this clonotype itself: The junction departs from the called germline gene at one end, perhaps through a read error. The rearrangement joins TRBV7-3 to TRBJ2-5, with D unclear. CDR1 SGHTA and CDR2 FQGTGA come from the germline V gene. The CDR3 loop spans 15 amino acids. CDR3 loop: CASSLGPTLTETQYF. CDR3 DNA sequence: TGCGCCAGCAGCTTAGGACCAACTTTGACCGAGACCCAGTACTTC.

This clonotype was detected many times. The chain combines TRBV5-1 with TRBJ2-2; D is uncertain. CDR1 and CDR2 (germline): SGHRS, YFSETQ. The CDR3 covers 16 residues. Trimming stripped 2 bases from V and 0 bases from J, with 11 bases between. The CDR3 nucleotides read TGCGCCAGCAGCTTTAGGCAAACTGCGAACACCGGGGAGCTGTTTTTT. It yields the protein CASSFRQTANTGELFF.

The chain couples TRBV10-3 to TRBJ2-7; D gene unclear. The germline V gene has CDR1 ENHRY and CDR2 SYGVKD. V lost 4 bases and J 4 bases, leaving 20 bases between the germline ends. The CDR3 is made up of 16 amino acids. DNA of the CDR3: TGTGCCATCAGTGCAGGATTTACAGTTCCACCATACGAGCAGTACTTC. Its protein is CAISAGFTVPPYEQYF.

This clonotype was picked up a small number of times. Written as DNA, the CDR3 is TGTGCCTGGGGGGTCGGGGAGCTGTTTTTT. It codes for CAWGVGELFF. V usage is TRBV28 and J usage is TRBJ2-2, with TRBD2 as a possible D gene (6 bases). Germline V lookup: CDR1 MDHEN, CDR2 SYDVKM. This CDR3 is 10 amino acids long. V lost 11 bases and J 7 bases, leaving 8 bases between the germline ends.

This clonotype occurred a few times. This rearrangement joins TRBV29-1 to TRBJ1-1; D is unclear. Germline loops: CDR1 SQVTM, CDR2 ANQGSEA. Trimming pared 3 bases from V and 1 base from J, leaving 9 bases between. The CDR3 consists of 13 residues. CDR3 residues: CSVEVDGNTEAFF. In DNA, the CDR3 is TGCAGCGTTGAGGTAGATGGGAACACTGAAGCTTTCTTT.

This rearrangement joins TRBV30 to TRBJ2-5; D may be TRBD1 (6 bases). Germline-derived CDR1 and CDR2 are GTSNPN and SVGIG (reference sequence). The CDR3 consists of 12 residues. V gave up 3 bases and J gave up 6 bases, with 11 bases separating them. CDR3 coding DNA: TGTGCCTGGAGGGCCAGGGGAAAGACCCAGTACTTC. This codes for CAWRARGKTQYF.

About this clonotype itself: One end of the junction is discordant with germline, which a read error may explain. J is TRBJ2-6 and V is TRBV19; D is ambiguous. Germline assignment: CDR1 LNHDA and CDR2 SQIVND (reference sequence). This CDR3 spans 15 amino acids. The CDR3 bases are TGTACCAGTAGTTTTCGACGGCCTGGGGCCAACGTCCTGACTTTC. This sequence encodes CTSSFRRPGANVLTF.

This chain links TRBV7-9 with TRBJ2-2; 7 bases agree with TRBD1. Trimming removed 9 bases from V and 7 bases from J; junction bases left unmatched: 11. CDR3 length: 14 residues. Germline V CDR1 and CDR2: SEHNR, FQNEAQ (reference sequence). In nucleotides, the CDR3 is TGTGCCAGTCACGGTGGGACAGCCGGCGGGGAGCTGTTTTTT. Encoded protein: CASHGGTAGGELFF.

CDR3 DNA: TGTGCCAGCAGTTACCCAGAAAATTCACCCCTCCACTTT. Its protein is CASSYPENSPLHF. The V and J genes are TRBV7-9 and TRBJ1-6; no reliable D call. Trimming took off 6 bases at V and 7 bases at J, with 10 bases between the two ends. Germline V gives CDR1 SEHNR, CDR2 FQNEAQ (reference sequence). This CDR3 has 13 amino acids.

This rearrangement joins TRBV29-1 to TRBJ2-5; D is possibly TRBD1 (6 bases). The CDR3 sequence is 11 residues long. CDR1 and CDR2 from the germline V gene are SQVTM and ANQGSEA. V lost 7 bases and J lost 13, with 19 bases in between. The CDR3 protein is CSAAKGGHLYF. The CDR3 nucleotides are TGCAGCGCTGCAAAAGGGGGACACCTGTACTTC.

Remarks on this clonotype: A clone one base away is much larger, so this may be a read error. This sequence joins TRBV29-1 and TRBJ2-7; either TRBD1 or TRBD2 may fit D (5 bases each). CDR3 size: 14 residues. V lost 4 bases and J 5 bases, leaving 18 bases between the germline ends. Looked up from germline, CDR1 is SQVTM and CDR2 is ANQGSEA. The CDR3 sequence: CSVGGGKGYDEQYF. In nucleotides, the CDR3 is TGCAGCGTTGGTGGGGGAAAGGGCTACGACGAGCAGTACTTC.

In this sample, this clonotype turned up once. This chain connects TRBV5-1 to TRBJ2-7; D is tentatively TRBD1 or TRBD2 (5 bases each). CDR3 size: 14 residues. Trimming removed 6 bases at V and 5 bases at J, with 18 bases between. CDR1 and CDR2 from the germline V gene are SGHRS and YFSETQ. The CDR3 spells CASTRDPGYNEQYF. CDR3 nucleotide sequence: TGCGCCAGCACCAGGGACCCCGGGTACAACGAGCAGTACTTC.

J is TRBJ2-2 and V is TRBV7-3, with 10 positions matching TRBD1. The CDR3 is 16 amino acids. Germline-derived CDR1 and CDR2 are SGHTA and FQGTGA. Losses at the gene ends were 5 bases for V and 6 bases for J; bases not matched to a gene: 9. The CDR3 sequence: CASSQGDRGRAGELFF. In DNA, the CDR3 is TGTGCCAGCAGCCAAGGGGACAGGGGCCGGGCCGGGGAGCTGTTTTTT.

In this sample, this clonotype turned up many times. The rearrangement links TRBV29-1 to TRBJ1-4; weak D call: TRBD1 (6 bases). Germline CDR1 SQVTM, CDR2 ANQGSEA. The CDR3 loop spans 13 amino acids. V was shortened by 3 bases and J by 8 bases, with 13 bases between the two germline ends. CDR3 region: CSVEGRGGEKLFF. CDR3 nucleotide sequence: TGCAGCGTTGAGGGCAGGGGAGGCGAAAAACTGTTTTTT.

This clonotype was recorded at least ten times. V usage is TRBV10-3 and J usage is TRBJ2-5, with D possibly being TRBD1 (5 bases). Trimming stripped 4 bases from V and 2 bases from J, with 14 bases between. This CDR3 is 15 amino acids long. The germline gives CDR1 ENHRY, CDR2 SYGVKD. The CDR3 DNA sequence: TGTGCCATCAGTGGGGGATGGGGCAGTCAAGAGACCCAGTACTTC. Translation: CAISGGWGSQETQYF.

The V call is TRBV7-2, the J call TRBJ2-7, with D perhaps TRBD1 (5 bases). Between the trimmed V and J ends, which lost 1 base and 6 bases, there was a span of 10 bases. Germline assignment: CDR1 SGHTA and CDR2 FQGNSA. The CDR3 is 13 residues long. The CDR3 region is CASSLVQTGEQYF. CDR3 in DNA: TGTGCCAGCAGCTTAGTCCAAACAGGCGAGCAGTACTTC. Drawing the rest from reference TRBV7-2 and TRBJ2-7, the complete variable domain is GAGVSQSPSNKVTEKGKDVELRCDPISGHTALYWYRQSLGQGLEFLIYFQGNSAPDKSGLPSDRFSAERTGGSVSTLTIQRTQQEDSAVYLCASSLVQTGEQYFGPGTRLTVT.